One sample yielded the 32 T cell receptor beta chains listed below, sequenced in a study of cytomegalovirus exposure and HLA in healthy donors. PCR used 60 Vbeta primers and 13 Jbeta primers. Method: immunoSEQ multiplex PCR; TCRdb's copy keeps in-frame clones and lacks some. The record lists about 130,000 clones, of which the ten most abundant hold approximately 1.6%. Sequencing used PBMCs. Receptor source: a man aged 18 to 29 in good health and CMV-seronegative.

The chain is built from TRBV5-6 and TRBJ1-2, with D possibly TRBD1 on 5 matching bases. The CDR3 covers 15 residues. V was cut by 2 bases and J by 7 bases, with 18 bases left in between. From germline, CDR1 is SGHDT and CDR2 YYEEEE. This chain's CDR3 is CASSFEARGGSGYTF. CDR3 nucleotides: TGTGCCAGCAGCTTTGAAGCCCGCGGGGGTTCTGGCTACACCTTC.

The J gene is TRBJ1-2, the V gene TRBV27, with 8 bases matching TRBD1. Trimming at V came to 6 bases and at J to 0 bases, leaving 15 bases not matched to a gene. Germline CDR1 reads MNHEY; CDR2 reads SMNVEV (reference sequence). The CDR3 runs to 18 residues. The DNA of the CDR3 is TGTGCCAGCAGCTTCCTCACCGGGACAGGCCCCACTAACTATGGCTACACCTTC. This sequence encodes CASSFLTGTGPTNYGYTF.

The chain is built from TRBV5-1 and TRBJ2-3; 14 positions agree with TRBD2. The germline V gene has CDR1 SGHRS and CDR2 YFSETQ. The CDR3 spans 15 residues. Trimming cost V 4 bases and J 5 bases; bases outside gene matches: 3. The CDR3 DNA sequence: TGCGCCAGCAGCCTCGGACTAGCGGGAGGAGATACGCAGTATTTT. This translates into CASSLGLAGGDTQYF.

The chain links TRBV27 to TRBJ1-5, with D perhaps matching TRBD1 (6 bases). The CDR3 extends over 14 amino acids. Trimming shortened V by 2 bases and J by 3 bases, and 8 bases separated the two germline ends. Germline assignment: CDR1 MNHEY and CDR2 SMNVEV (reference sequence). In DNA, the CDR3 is TGTGCCAGCAGTTTAGGACAGACCAATCAGCCCCAGCATTTT. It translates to CASSLGQTNQPQHF.

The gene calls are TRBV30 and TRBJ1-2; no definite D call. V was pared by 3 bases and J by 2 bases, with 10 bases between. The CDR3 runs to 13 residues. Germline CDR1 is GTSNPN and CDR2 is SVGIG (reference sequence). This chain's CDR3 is CAWSLAENYGYTF. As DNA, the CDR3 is TGTGCCTGGAGCCTGGCGGAGAACTATGGCTACACCTTC.

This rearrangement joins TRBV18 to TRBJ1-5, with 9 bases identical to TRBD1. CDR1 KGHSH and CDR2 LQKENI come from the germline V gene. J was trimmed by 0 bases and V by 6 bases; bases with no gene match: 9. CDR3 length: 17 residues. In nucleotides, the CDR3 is TGTGCCAGCTCCTCCGGGACAGGGACCGCTAGCAATCAGCCCCAGCATTTT. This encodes CASSSGTGTASNQPQHF.

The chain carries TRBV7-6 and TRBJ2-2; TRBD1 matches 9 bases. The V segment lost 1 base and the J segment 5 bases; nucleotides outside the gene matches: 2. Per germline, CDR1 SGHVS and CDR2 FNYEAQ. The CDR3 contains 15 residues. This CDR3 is CASSLETGGTGELFF. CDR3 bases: TGTGCCAGCAGCTTAGAGACAGGGGGGACCGGGGAGCTGTTTTTT.

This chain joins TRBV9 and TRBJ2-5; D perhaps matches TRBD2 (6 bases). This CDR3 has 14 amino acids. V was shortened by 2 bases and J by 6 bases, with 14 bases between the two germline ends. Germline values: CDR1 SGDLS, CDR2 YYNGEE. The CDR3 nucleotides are TGTGCCAGCAGCGTGGCCTTTGGGGGGAAGACCCAGTACTTC. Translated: CASSVAFGGKTQYF.

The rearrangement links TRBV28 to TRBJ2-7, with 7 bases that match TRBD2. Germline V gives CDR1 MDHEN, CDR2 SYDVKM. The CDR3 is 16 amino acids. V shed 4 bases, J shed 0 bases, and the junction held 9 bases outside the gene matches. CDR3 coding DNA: TGTGCCAGCAGTTCCCTAGCGGCTTTTGGCTCCTACGAGCAGTACTTC. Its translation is CASSSLAAFGSYEQYF. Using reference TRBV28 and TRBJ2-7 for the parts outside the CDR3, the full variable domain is DVKVTQSSRYLVKRTGEKVFLECVQDMDHENMFWYRQDPGLGLRLIYFSYDVKMKEKGDIPEGYSVSREKKERFSLILESASTNQTSMYLCASSSLAAFGSYEQYFGPGTRLTVT.

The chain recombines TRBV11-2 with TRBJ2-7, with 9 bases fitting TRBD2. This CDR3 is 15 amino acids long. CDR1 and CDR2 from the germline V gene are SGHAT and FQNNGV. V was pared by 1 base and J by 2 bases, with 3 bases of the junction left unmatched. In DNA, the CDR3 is TGTGCCAGCAGCTTAGGATCTAGCGGGGCCTACGAGCAGTACTTC. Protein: CASSLGSSGAYEQYF.

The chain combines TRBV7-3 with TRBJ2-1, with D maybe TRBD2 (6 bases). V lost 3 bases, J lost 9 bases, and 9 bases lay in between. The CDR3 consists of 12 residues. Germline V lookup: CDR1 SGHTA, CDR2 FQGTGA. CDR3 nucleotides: TGTGCCAGCAGCTTCGGCGGGACTGAGCAGTTCTTC. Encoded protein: CASSFGGTEQFF.

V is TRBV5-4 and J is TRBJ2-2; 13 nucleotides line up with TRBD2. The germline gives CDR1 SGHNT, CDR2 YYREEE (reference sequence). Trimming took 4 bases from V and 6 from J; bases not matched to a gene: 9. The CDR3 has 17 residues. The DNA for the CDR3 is TGTGCCAGCAGCCTTCCAATACTAGCGGGAGGGCCCGGGGAGCTGTTTTTT. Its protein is CASSLPILAGGPGELFF. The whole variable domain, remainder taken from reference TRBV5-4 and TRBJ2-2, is ETGVTQSPTHLIKTRGQQVTLRCSSQSGHNTVSWYQQALGQGPQFIFQYYREEENGRGNFPPRFSGLQFPNYSSELNVNALELDDSALYLCASSLPILAGGPGELFFGEGSRLTVL.

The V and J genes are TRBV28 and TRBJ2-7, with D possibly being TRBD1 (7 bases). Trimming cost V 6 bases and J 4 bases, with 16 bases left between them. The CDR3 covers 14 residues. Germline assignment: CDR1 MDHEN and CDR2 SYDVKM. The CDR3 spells CASSQGEVPYEQYF. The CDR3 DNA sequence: TGTGCCAGCAGCCAGGGGGAGGTTCCTTACGAGCAGTACTTC.

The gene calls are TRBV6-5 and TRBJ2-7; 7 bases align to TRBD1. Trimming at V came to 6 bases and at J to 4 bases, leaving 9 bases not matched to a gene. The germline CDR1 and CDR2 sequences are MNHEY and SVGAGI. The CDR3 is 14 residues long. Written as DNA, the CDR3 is TGTGCCAGCAGCCAGGACAGGTTACCTTACGAGCAGTACTTC. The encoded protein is CASSQDRLPYEQYF.

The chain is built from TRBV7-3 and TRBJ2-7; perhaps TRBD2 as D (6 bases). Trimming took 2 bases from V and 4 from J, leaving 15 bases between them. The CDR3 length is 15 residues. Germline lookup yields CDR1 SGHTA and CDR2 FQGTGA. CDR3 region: CASSLRRGLAYEQYF. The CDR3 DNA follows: TGTGCCAGCAGCTTACGCCGGGGACTCGCTTACGAGCAGTACTTC.

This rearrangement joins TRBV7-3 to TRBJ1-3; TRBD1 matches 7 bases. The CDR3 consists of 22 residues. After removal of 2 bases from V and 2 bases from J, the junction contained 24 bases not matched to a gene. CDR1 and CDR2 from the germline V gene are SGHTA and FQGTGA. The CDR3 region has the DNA TGTGCCAGCAGCTTATTCCTCCTCCTTCGACTGATAAATGACAGGGCTGGAAACACCATATATTTT. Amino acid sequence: CASSLFLLLRLINDRAGNTIYF.

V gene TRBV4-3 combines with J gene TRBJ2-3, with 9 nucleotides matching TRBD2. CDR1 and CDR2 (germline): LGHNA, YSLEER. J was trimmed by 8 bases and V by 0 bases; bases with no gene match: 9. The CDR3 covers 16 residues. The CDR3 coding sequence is TGCGCCAGCAGCCAAGATAATCGACTAGCGGTCGCTACGCAGTATTTT. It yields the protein CASSQDNRLAVATQYF.

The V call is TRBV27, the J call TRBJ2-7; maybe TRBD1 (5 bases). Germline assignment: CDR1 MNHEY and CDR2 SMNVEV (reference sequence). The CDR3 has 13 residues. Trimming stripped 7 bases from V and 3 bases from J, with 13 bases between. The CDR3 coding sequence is TGTGCCAGCACTCAGCGTACAGGCTACGAGCAGTACTTC. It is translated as CASTQRTGYEQYF.

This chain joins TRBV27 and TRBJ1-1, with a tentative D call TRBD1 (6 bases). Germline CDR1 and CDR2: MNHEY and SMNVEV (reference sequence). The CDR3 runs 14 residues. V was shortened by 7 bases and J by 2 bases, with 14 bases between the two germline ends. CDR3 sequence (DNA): TGTGCCAGCAAATCAGGACAGATTAACACTGAAGCTTTCTTT. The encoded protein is CASKSGQINTEAFF.

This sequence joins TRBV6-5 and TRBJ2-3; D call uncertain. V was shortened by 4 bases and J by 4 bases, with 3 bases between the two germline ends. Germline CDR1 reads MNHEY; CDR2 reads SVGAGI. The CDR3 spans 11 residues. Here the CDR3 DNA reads TGTGCCAGCAGTTCAGCAGATACGCAGTATTTT. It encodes CASSSADTQYF.

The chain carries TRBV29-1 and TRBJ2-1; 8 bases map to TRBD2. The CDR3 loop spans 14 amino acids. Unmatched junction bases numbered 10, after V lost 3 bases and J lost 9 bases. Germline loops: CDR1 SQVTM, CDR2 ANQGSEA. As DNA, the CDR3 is TGCAGCGTTGATCCGCCTAGCGGGTATACTGAGCAGTTCTTC. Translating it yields CSVDPPSGYTEQFF.

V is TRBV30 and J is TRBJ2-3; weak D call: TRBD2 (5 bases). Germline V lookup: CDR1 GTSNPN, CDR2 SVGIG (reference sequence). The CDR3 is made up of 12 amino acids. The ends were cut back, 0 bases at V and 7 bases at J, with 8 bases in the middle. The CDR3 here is CAWSVGGNTQYF. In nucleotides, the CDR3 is TGTGCCTGGAGTGTAGGAGGTAATACGCAGTATTTT. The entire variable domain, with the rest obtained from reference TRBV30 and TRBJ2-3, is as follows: SQTIHQWPATLVQPVGSPLSLECTVEGTSNPNLYWYRQAAGRGLQLLFYSVGIGQISSEVPQNLSASRPQDRQFILSSKKLLLSDSGFYLCAWSVGGNTQYFGPGTRLTVL.

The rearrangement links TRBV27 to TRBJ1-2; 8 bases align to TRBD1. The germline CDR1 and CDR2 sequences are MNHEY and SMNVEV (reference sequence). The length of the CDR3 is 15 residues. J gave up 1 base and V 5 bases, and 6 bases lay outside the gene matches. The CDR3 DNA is TGTGCCAGCAGTCCGCGGACAGGGATTAACTATGGCTACACCTTC. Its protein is CASSPRTGINYGYTF.

CDR3 sequence reads: CASSSGQDLKKLFF. The DNA of the CDR3 is TGTGCCAGCAGCTCAGGACAGGATTTGAAAAAACTGTTTTTT. This rearrangement joins TRBV5-4 to TRBJ1-4; 7 nucleotides match TRBD1. The V gene end was trimmed by 3 bases and the J gene end by 9 bases; junction bases not matched to a gene: 8. In germline, CDR1 is SGHNT, CDR2 YYREEE (reference sequence). CDR3 length: 14 amino acids.

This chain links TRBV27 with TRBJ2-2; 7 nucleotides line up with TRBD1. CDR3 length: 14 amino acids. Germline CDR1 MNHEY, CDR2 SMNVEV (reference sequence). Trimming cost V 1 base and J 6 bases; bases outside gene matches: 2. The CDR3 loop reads CASSLYQGAGELFF. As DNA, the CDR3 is TGTGCCAGCAGTTTATACCAGGGGGCCGGGGAGCTGTTTTTT.

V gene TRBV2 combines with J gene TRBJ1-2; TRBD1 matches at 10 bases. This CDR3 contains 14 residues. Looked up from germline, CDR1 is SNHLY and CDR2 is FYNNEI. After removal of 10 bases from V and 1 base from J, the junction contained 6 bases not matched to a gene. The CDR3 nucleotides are TGTGCCACCGGACAGGGGGTATTTAACTATGGCTACACCTTC. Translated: CATGQGVFNYGYTF.

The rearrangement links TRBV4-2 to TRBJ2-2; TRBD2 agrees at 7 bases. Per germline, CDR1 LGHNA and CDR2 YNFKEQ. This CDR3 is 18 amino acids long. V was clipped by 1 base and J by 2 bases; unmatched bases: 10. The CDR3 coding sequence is TGTGCCAGCAGCCAAGTGCCATGGCGGGAGACCAACACCGGGGAGCTGTTTTTT. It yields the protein CASSQVPWRETNTGELFF.

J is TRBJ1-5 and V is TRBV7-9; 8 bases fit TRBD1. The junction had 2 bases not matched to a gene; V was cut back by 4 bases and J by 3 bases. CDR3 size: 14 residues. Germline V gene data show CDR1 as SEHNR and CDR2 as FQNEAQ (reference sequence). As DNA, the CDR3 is TGTGCCAGCAGCTCGACAGGGGTCAATCAGCCCCAGCATTTT. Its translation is CASSSTGVNQPQHF.

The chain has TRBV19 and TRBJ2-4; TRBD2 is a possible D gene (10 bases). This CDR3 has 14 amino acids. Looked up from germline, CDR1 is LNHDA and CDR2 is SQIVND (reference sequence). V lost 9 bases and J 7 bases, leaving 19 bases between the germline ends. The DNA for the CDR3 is TGTGCCAGCTCACTAGCGGGGACAGGGAACATTCAGTACTTC. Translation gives CASSLAGTGNIQYF.

CDR3 sequence reads: CASSMGQGPREQYF. Written as DNA, the CDR3 is TGTGCCAGTAGTATGGGACAGGGACCCAGGGAGCAGTACTTC. V is TRBV19 and J is TRBJ2-7; TRBD1 agrees at 9 bases. The CDR3 length is 14 residues. Germline CDR1 reads LNHDA; CDR2 reads SQIVND (reference sequence). J was trimmed by 7 bases and V by 3 bases; bases with no gene match: 7.

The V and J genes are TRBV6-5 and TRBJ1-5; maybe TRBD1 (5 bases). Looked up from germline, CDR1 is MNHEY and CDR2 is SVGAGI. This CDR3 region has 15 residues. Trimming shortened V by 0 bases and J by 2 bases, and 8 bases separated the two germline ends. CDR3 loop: CASSYSARGNQPQHF. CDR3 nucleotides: TGTGCCAGCAGTTACTCGGCCAGGGGCAATCAGCCCCAGCATTTT.

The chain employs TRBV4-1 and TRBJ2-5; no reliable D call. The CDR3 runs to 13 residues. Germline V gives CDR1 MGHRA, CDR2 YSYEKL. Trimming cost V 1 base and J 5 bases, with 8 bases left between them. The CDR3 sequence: CASSQGLLETQYF. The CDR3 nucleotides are TGCGCCAGCAGCCAAGGGCTTCTGGAGACCCAGTACTTC.